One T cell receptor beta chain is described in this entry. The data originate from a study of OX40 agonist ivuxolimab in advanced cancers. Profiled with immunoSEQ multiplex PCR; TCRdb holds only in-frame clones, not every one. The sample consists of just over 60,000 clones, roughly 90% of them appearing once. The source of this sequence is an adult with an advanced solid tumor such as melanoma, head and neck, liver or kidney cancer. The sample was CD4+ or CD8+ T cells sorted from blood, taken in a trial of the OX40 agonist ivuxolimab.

The CDR3 DNA reads as TGTGCCAGCTCACCGGTGAGGGCAGCCAAAAACATTCAGTACTTC. Protein sequence: CASSPVRAAKNIQYF. This chain uses TRBV18 with TRBJ2-4, with a tentative D call TRBD2 (5 bases). V lost 3 bases to trimming and J lost 0 bases, with 9 bases between them. Germline V gene sequence: CDR1 KGHSH, CDR2 LQKENI. The CDR3 contains 15 residues.